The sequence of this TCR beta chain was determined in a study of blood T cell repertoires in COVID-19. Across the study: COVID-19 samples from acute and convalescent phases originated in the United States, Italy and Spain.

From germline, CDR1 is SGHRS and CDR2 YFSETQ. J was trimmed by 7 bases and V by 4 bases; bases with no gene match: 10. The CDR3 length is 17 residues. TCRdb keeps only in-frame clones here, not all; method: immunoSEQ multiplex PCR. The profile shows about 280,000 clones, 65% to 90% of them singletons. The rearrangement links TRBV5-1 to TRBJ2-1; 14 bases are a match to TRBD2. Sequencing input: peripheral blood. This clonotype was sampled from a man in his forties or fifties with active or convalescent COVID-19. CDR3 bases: TGCGCCAGCAGCCTCGGGACTAGCGGGAGATCGAGGAATGAGCAGTTCTTC. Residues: CASSLGTSGRSRNEQFF.